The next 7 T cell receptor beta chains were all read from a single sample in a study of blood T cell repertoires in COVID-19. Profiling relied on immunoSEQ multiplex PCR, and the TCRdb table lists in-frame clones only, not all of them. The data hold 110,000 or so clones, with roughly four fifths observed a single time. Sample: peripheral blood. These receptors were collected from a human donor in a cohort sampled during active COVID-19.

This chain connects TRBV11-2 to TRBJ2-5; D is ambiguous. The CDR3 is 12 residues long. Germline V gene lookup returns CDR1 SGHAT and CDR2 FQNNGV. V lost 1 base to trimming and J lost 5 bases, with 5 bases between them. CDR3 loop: CASSLAGETQYF. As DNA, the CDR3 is TGTGCCAGCAGCTTAGCGGGTGAGACCCAGTACTTC. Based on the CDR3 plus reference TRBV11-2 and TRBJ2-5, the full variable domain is EAGVAQSPRYKIIEKRQSVAFWCNPISGHATLYWYQQILGQGPKLLIQFQNNGVVDDSQLPKDRFSAERLKGVDSTLKIQPAKLEDSAVYLCASSLAGETQYFGPGTRLLVL.

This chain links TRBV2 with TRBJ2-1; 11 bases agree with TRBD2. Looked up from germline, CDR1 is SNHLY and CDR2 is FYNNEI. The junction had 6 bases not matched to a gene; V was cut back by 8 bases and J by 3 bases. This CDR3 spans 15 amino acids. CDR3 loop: CASGFSGGGYNEQFF. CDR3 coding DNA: TGTGCCAGCGGTTTTAGCGGGGGGGGCTACAATGAGCAGTTCTTC.

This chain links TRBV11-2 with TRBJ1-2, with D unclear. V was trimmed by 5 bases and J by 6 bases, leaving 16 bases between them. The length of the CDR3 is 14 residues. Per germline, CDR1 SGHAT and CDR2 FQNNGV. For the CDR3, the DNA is TGTGCCAGCAGCCAGAGGTTTCCCAAGAATGGCTACACCTTC. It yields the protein CASSQRFPKNGYTF. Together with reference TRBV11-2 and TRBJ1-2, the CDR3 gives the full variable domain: EAGVAQSPRYKIIEKRQSVAFWCNPISGHATLYWYQQILGQGPKLLIQFQNNGVVDDSQLPKDRFSAERLKGVDSTLKIQPAKLEDSAVYLCASSQRFPKNGYTFGSGTRLTVV.

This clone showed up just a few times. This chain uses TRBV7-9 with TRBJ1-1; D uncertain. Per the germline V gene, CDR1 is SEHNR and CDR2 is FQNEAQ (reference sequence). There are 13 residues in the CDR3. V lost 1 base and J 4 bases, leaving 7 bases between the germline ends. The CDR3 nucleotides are TGTGCCAGCAGCTTAGGAACGGGCACTGAAGCTTTCTTT. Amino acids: CASSLGTGTEAFF.

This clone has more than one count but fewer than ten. This chain's CDR3 is CASSQGARTEAFF. CDR3 nucleotide sequence: TGTGCCAGCAGCCAGGGGGCTAGGACTGAAGCTTTCTTT. This rearrangement joins TRBV12-3 or TRBV12-4 to TRBJ1-1, with TRBD1 identical over 8 bases. V lost 6 bases and J lost 5; bases outside the gene matches: 5. There are 13 residues in the CDR3.

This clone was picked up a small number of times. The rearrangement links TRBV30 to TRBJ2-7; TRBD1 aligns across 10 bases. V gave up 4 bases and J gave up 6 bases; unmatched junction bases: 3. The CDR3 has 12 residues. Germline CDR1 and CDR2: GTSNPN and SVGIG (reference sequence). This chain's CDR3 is CAWTGTGVEQYF. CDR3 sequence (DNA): TGTGCCTGGACCGGGACAGGGGTCGAGCAGTACTTC.

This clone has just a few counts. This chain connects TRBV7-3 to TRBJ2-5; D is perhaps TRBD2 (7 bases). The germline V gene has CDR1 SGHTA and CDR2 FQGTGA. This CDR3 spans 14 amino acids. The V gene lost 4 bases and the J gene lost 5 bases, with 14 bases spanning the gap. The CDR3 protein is CASSSGGPGETQYF. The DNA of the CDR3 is TGTGCCAGCAGCTCCGGGGGGCCCGGGGAGACCCAGTACTTC.